A single sample gave rise to the 28 T cell receptor beta chains below, sequenced in a study of shared clonotypes between healthy human individuals. Assay: immunoSEQ multiplex PCR; the TCRdb copy retains only in-frame clones and omits some. The data hold a few hundred thousand clones, with over 75% observed a single time. The source material was memory CD8+ T cells sorted from blood. This sample's subset: CD45RO+ cells pooled with CCR7-negative TemRA cells. The receptors were gathered from a man between 18 and 29 years old in good health.

This sequence joins TRBV4-2 and TRBJ2-3, with TRBD2 matching over 7 bases. Per the germline V gene, CDR1 is LGHNA and CDR2 is YNFKEQ. This CDR3 is 12 amino acids long. J was trimmed by 4 bases and V by 7 bases; bases with no gene match: 2. CDR3 sequence (DNA): TGTGCCAGCAACGCGGGGGCAGATACGCAGTATTTT. It codes for CASNAGADTQYF.

CDR3 DNA: TGTGCCAGCAGTTCGGGACAGTTTTCCAACGAGCAGTACTTC. Its translation: CASSSGQFSNEQYF. The chain carries TRBV27 and TRBJ2-7; TRBD1 matches at 7 bases. Germline CDR1 reads MNHEY; CDR2 reads SMNVEV (reference sequence). The trim removed 4 bases at V and 5 bases at J, leaving 8 bases unmatched. The CDR3 sequence is 14 residues long.

The rearrangement uses TRBV5-6 and TRBJ2-7; D is unclear. The CDR3 sequence is 13 residues long. Trimming left V 2 bases short and J 0 bases short, with 6 bases between. From germline, CDR1 is SGHDT and CDR2 YYEEEE. CDR3 sequence: CASSFLSSYEQYF. DNA for the CDR3: TGTGCCAGCAGCTTCCTTTCCTCCTACGAGCAGTACTTC.

The V gene is TRBV7-9, the J gene TRBJ2-1; perhaps TRBD1 as D (5 bases). V was pared by 6 bases and J by 8 bases, with 14 bases between. The CDR3 covers 13 residues. CDR1 SEHNR and CDR2 FQNEAQ come from the germline V gene (reference sequence). CDR3 protein: CASRLGVYYEQFF. CDR3 nucleotide sequence: TGTGCCAGCAGGCTAGGGGTGTATTATGAGCAGTTCTTC.

The sample holds a few counts of this clone. The genes are TRBV27 and TRBJ1-4, with D perhaps TRBD1 (5 bases). V was trimmed by 7 bases and J by 3 bases, leaving 15 bases between them. Germline lookup yields CDR1 MNHEY and CDR2 SMNVEV (reference sequence). This CDR3 is 15 amino acids long. The CDR3 DNA reads as TGTGCCAGCACCCAATTGGGGGGTGCTAATGAAAAACTGTTTTTT. Protein sequence: CASTQLGGANEKLFF. Full variable domain (outside the CDR3, taken from reference TRBV27 and TRBJ1-4): EAQVTQNPRYLITVTGKKLTVTCSQNMNHEYMSWYRQDPGLGLRQIYYSMNVEVTDKGDVPEGYKVSRKEKRNFPLILESPSPNQTSLYFCASTQLGGANEKLFFGSGTQLSVL.

The rearrangement joins TRBV11-2 to TRBJ2-1, with 9 bases that match TRBD2. The CDR3 is 16 residues long. After removal of 1 base from V and 10 bases from J, the junction contained 11 bases not matched to a gene. Looked up from germline, CDR1 is SGHAT and CDR2 is FQNNGV. CDR3 residues: CASSLVIAGARREQFF. CDR3 coding DNA: TGTGCCAGCAGCTTAGTCATAGCGGGGGCACGCAGGGAGCAGTTCTTC.

This chain joins TRBV7-9 and TRBJ2-1; no firm D call. V was cut by 4 bases and J by 2 bases, with 12 bases left in between. Germline CDR1 SEHNR, CDR2 FQNEAQ (reference sequence). The CDR3 covers 15 residues. In DNA, the CDR3 is TGTGCCAGCAGCTCCTGGGGTCTAGCCTACAATGAGCAGTTCTTC. It yields the protein CASSSWGLAYNEQFF.

A note on this clone: In the same sample, other DNA sequences code for this CDR3. The CDR3 here is CASSLGRTDTQYF. The CDR3 coding sequence is TGTGCCAGCAGTTTAGGTAGGACGGATACGCAGTATTTT. The chain employs TRBV27 and TRBJ2-3; D remains unclear. Looked up from germline, CDR1 is MNHEY and CDR2 is SMNVEV (reference sequence). Trimming stripped 2 bases from V and 6 bases from J, with 9 bases between. There are 13 residues in the CDR3.

The rearrangement links TRBV10-2 to TRBJ2-5, with 10 bases aligning to TRBD1. Germline assignment: CDR1 WSHSY and CDR2 SAAADI. V gave up 4 bases and J gave up 3 bases; unmatched junction bases: 5. The CDR3 spans 15 residues. Here the CDR3 reads CASSGYGTGEETQYF. The CDR3 bases are TGCGCCAGCAGTGGTTACGGGACAGGGGAAGAGACCCAGTACTTC.

This chain joins TRBV6-1 and TRBJ2-3; D unresolved. This CDR3 comprises 12 residues. Germline V gives CDR1 MNHNS, CDR2 SASEGT. The V end lost 2 bases, the J end lost 7 bases, and 7 bases lay between the germline ends. The CDR3 is CASSESRYTQYF. In DNA, the CDR3 is TGTGCCAGCAGTGAAAGTAGGTATACGCAGTATTTT.

J is TRBJ2-2 and V is TRBV29-1; D might be TRBD1 (6 bases). This CDR3 has 12 amino acids. Trimming shortened V by 4 bases and J by 5 bases, and 8 bases separated the two germline ends. Germline-derived CDR1 and CDR2 are SQVTM and ANQGSEA. CDR3 protein: CSVGTETGELFF. For the CDR3, the DNA is TGCAGCGTTGGGACAGAAACCGGGGAGCTGTTTTTT.

CDR3 in amino acids: CASSDADKIGYEQYF. In nucleotides, the CDR3 is TGTGCCAGCAGTGATGCGGACAAAATTGGCTACGAGCAGTACTTC. The rearrangement links TRBV6-1 to TRBJ2-7, with D tentatively TRBD1 (5 bases). With 3 bases removed from V and 3 bases from J, the gap between germline ends came to 15 bases. Germline values: CDR1 MNHNS, CDR2 SASEGT. This CDR3 is built from 15 residues.

This chain uses TRBV29-1 with TRBJ1-4, with D perhaps TRBD1 (5 bases). The germline CDR1 and CDR2 sequences are SQVTM and ANQGSEA. V was shortened by 3 bases and J by 7 bases, with 12 bases between the two germline ends. The CDR3 is 13 residues long. CDR3 DNA sequence: TGCAGCGTTGATTCAGGGCGGGGTGAAAAACTGTTTTTT. It translates to CSVDSGRGEKLFF.

A word on this clone: A single base is all that separates this from a far larger clone, so a read error is likely. The sample has other DNA sequences that encode this CDR3 too. The CDR3 coding sequence is TGTGCCAGCAGCACCTCGGGGCCGGGCGATCAGCCCCAGCATTTT. This gives the protein CASSTSGPGDQPQHF. The chain is built from TRBV7-9 and TRBJ1-5; maybe TRBD1 (5 bases). V was cut by 5 bases and J by 5 bases, with 16 bases left in between. Germline V gives CDR1 SEHNR, CDR2 FQNEAQ (reference sequence). The CDR3 is 15 residues long.

The gene calls are TRBV4-1 and TRBJ1-5, with D unclear. V was shortened by 0 bases and J by 12 bases, with 12 bases between the two germline ends. CDR3 size: 13 residues. Germline loops: CDR1 MGHRA, CDR2 YSYEKL. The CDR3 sequence: CASSQERGLNQHF. Written as DNA, the CDR3 is TGCGCCAGCAGCCAAGAACGCGGCCTAAACCAGCATTTT.

This clone was seen only a few times. This chain uses TRBV7-6 with TRBJ2-7; a possible D gene is TRBD1 (6 bases). The V end lost 0 bases, the J end lost 6 bases, and 9 bases lay between the germline ends. This CDR3 comprises 13 residues. Germline V lookup: CDR1 SGHVS, CDR2 FNYEAQ. The CDR3 nucleotides read TGTGCCAGCAGCTTAGCCCCAGGGGTCGAGCAGTACTTC. Amino acids: CASSLAPGVEQYF.

The V and J genes are TRBV28 and TRBJ1-1; D may be TRBD1 (5 bases). Germline CDR1 and CDR2: MDHEN and SYDVKM. The V and J ends lost 5 bases and 0 bases respectively, with 19 bases between them. The CDR3 extends over 17 amino acids. In DNA, the CDR3 is TGTGCCAGCAGTCCGCCCCGGGACTTCTCCATGAACACTGAAGCTTTCTTT. Encoded protein: CASSPPRDFSMNTEAFF.

The rearrangement joins TRBV6-5 to TRBJ1-1, with D hard to call. V gave up 5 bases and J gave up 0 bases, with 4 bases separating them. The length of the CDR3 is 12 residues. Looked up from germline, CDR1 is MNHEY and CDR2 is SVGAGI. The CDR3: CASSTMNTEAFF. CDR3 nucleotide sequence: TGTGCCAGCAGTACGATGAACACTGAAGCTTTCTTT.

The rearrangement links TRBV9 to TRBJ2-1; 7 bases agree with TRBD2. In germline, CDR1 is SGDLS, CDR2 YYNGEE. The CDR3 spans 15 residues. Germline trimming cut 0 bases from V and 7 bases from J; bases unmatched to any gene: 7. The chain's CDR3 is CASSVGGGASNEQFF. CDR3 DNA sequence: TGTGCCAGCAGCGTAGGGGGAGGGGCGTCGAATGAGCAGTTCTTC.

V is TRBV5-6 and J is TRBJ2-2, with 13 bases lining up with TRBD2. CDR3 length: 16 residues. Germline lookup yields CDR1 SGHDT and CDR2 YYEEEE. The junction had 2 bases not matched to a gene; V was cut back by 2 bases and J by 4 bases. CDR3 coding DNA: TGTGCCAGCAGCTTAGGGACTAGCGGGGTCACCGGGGAGCTGTTTTTT. Translation: CASSLGTSGVTGELFF.

This chain links TRBV9 with TRBJ2-7, with D possibly being TRBD1 or TRBD2 (5 bases each). The germline V and J ends were trimmed by 2 bases and 0 bases, with 12 bases remaining between them. CDR3 length: 15 residues. Germline CDR1 and CDR2: SGDLS and YYNGEE. The CDR3 sequence is CASSVMGTFSYEQYF. The CDR3 coding sequence is TGTGCCAGCAGCGTGATGGGGACGTTCTCCTACGAGCAGTACTTC. Complete variable domain (other parts from reference TRBV9 and TRBJ2-7): DSGVTQTPKHLITATGQRVTLRCSPRSGDLSVYWYQQSLDQGLQFLIQYYNGEERAKGNILERFSAQQFPDLHSELNLSSLELGDSALYFCASSVMGTFSYEQYFGPGTRLTVT.

This clone appeared a few times. Other DNA variants within this sample encode the same CDR3. The chain uses TRBV9 and TRBJ1-1; possibly TRBD1 for D (6 bases). Trimming cost V 4 bases and J 4 bases, with 14 bases left between them. CDR1 is SGDLS and CDR2 is YYNGEE in the germline V gene. The CDR3 runs to 14 residues. The CDR3 region has the DNA TGTGCCAGCAGCCCCGGGGGGCCGGGCACTGAAGCTTTCTTT. Encoded protein: CASSPGGPGTEAFF.

The count of this clone is one. The chain joins TRBV7-9 to TRBJ1-1; 9 bases line up with TRBD1. Germline V gives CDR1 SEHNR, CDR2 FQNEAQ (reference sequence). Trimming took 6 bases from V and 2 from J; bases not matched to a gene: 10. The CDR3 runs 16 residues. The CDR3 sequence: CASSRSWDRVNTEAFF. The CDR3 DNA reads TGTGCCAGCAGTCGATCCTGGGACAGGGTCAACACTGAAGCTTTCTTT.

This sequence joins TRBV4-1 and TRBJ1-5; TRBD1 matches at 8 bases. The trim removed 0 bases at V and 5 bases at J, leaving 6 bases unmatched. The CDR3 spans 16 residues. Germline lookup yields CDR1 MGHRA and CDR2 YSYEKL. The CDR3 DNA is TGCGCCAGCAGCCAAGATGAGGGACAGGTTTATCAGCCCCAGCATTTT. It yields the protein CASSQDEGQVYQPQHF.

By proportion, this clone is medium-sized (0.01 to 0.1%). The sample contains more than one DNA sequence encoding this CDR3. The rearrangement uses TRBV29-1 and TRBJ2-2; a weak D match, TRBD2 (6 bases). V lost 1 base to trimming and J lost 2 bases, with 11 bases between them. CDR1 SQVTM and CDR2 ANQGSEA come from the germline V gene. This CDR3 spans 15 amino acids. The CDR3 nucleotides read TGCAGCGTTGAAGTATCGGGGGACAACACCGGGGAGCTGTTTTTT. Protein: CSVEVSGDNTGELFF.

This rearrangement joins TRBV28 to TRBJ1-4; D possibly corresponds to TRBD1 (6 bases). Trimming shortened V by 4 bases and J by 0 bases, and 9 bases separated the two germline ends. This CDR3 has 15 residues. Germline loops: CDR1 MDHEN, CDR2 SYDVKM. CDR3 amino acids: CASSSWTATNEKLFF. As DNA, the CDR3 is TGTGCCAGCAGTTCATGGACAGCAACTAATGAAAAACTGTTTTTT.

CDR3 in amino acids: CASSLWASEGETQYF. CDR3 bases: TGCGCCAGCAGCCTATGGGCGTCTGAGGGCGAGACCCAGTACTTC. The J gene is TRBJ2-5, the V gene TRBV4-3, with D possibly matching TRBD2 (5 bases). Per germline, CDR1 LGHNA and CDR2 YSLEER. V was trimmed by 4 bases and J by 5 bases, leaving 17 bases between them. The CDR3 extends over 15 amino acids.

The chain is built from TRBV7-9 and TRBJ1-4, with no clear D. Per germline, CDR1 SEHNR and CDR2 FQNEAQ (reference sequence). The CDR3 is 15 amino acids. Trimming shortened V by 6 bases and J by 0 bases, and 11 bases separated the two germline ends. The DNA for the CDR3 is TGTGCCAGCAGTGACCAGTGGGCAACTAATGAAAAACTGTTTTTT. Its translation: CASSDQWATNEKLFF.